The clone carrying this TCR beta chain was seen repeatedly, ten times or more. What it binds is not known. Other DNA sequences in the sample encode the same CDR3. Donors, healthy HIV-negative adults, lacked recent acute infections or vaccinations. Per the germline V gene, CDR1 is SGHVS and CDR2 is FQNEAQ. Trimming removed 5 bases at V and 0 bases at J, with 14 bases between. CDR3 length: 16 amino acids. The record originates from a study of shared clonotypes between healthy human individuals. As for the study in general: A couple of women and a few men aged 18 to 49 made up the donors.

Regarding the study as a whole: Only blood underwent sampling, and tissue repertoires likely differ.

PCR replicates from unsorted PBMC used roughly 310 ng DNA, and this amount was 25,000 to 35,000 T cell genomes. Clones were sequenced by immunoSEQ multiplex PCR, and TCRdb holds only the in-frame ones, with some missing. The table lists more than 400,000 clones, over 70% of them singletons. The chain employs TRBV7-8 and TRBJ2-1, with D perhaps matching TRBD2 (6 bases). This clonotype was obtained from a woman aged 40 to 50 in good health. Some clones in this sample may be carry-over from other donors' samples. Sequenced sample: PBMCs. The CDR3 nucleotides are TGTGCCAGCAGCCGTGGATGGGGAGGCTCCTACAATGAGCAGTTCTTC. This translates into CASSRGWGGSYNEQFF.